This T cell receptor (beta chain) derives from a study of CD8+ T cells in alopecia areata. Study-level findings and limits: Uncertainty remains about how baseline CD8+ expansion links to response, with one nonresponder.

Extracted RNA was reverse transcribed, and the resulting cDNA served as sequencing template. Some clones are missing from TCRdb's copy, which holds only in-frame ones; the method was immunoSEQ multiplex PCR. The data contain some 220,000 clones, more than 45% of them seen just once; the ten biggest clones take up approximately 1.4%. Treatment given: oral pan-JAK inhibitor, 5-10 mg twice daily. Lesional scalp punch biopsies and peripheral blood came from alopecia areata patients. V gave up 0 bases and J gave up 2 bases, with 10 bases separating them. Germline-derived CDR1 and CDR2 are KGHSH and LQKENI. The CDR3 runs 15 residues. This clone has only a few counts. Antigen unknown.

This receptor was identified in a human donor with alopecia areata. The input for sequencing was CD4+ T cells sorted from blood, taken at week 4, from a patient treated with tofacitinib. The genes are TRBV18 and TRBJ2-5; D unresolved. The CDR3 bases are TGTGCCAGCTCACCACCCTCGAAGCGTCAAGAGACCCAGTACTTC. This codes for CASSPPSKRQETQYF.